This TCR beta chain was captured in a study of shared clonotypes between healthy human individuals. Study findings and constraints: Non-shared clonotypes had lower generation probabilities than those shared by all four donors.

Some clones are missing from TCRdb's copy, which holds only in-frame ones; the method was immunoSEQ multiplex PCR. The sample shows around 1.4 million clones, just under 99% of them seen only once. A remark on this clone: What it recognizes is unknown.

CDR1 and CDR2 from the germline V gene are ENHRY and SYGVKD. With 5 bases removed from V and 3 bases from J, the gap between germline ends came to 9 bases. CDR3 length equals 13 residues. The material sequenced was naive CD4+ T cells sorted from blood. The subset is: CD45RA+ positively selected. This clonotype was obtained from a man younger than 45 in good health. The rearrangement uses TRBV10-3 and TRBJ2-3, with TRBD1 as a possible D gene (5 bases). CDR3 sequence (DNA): TGTGCCATCAGTAGAACAGGAACAGATACGCAGTATTTT. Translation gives CAISRTGTDTQYF.